The TCR beta chain under discussion was sequenced for a study of blood T cell repertoires in COVID-19. About the research overall: Italy, Spain and the United States were the sources of the convalescent and acute COVID-19 samples. PBMCs, B-cell-depleted T cells, or T cells were the source of the cDNA or gDNA that made up the material.

Two negative PCRs, clearance, or symptom resolution characterized the recovered Cohort 3 donors. Unmatched junction bases numbered 8, after V lost 2 bases and J lost 2 bases. This CDR3 spans 15 amino acids. Looked up from germline, CDR1 is SQVTM and CDR2 is ANQGSEA. Study processing details: Estimated nucleated cell counts came from reference gene primer amplification. Assay used: immunoSEQ multiplex PCR; TCRdb lists only in-frame clones, some missing. V and J calls plus clone size are reproduced from that table; the DNA served to infer D and trimming. The sample yields 200,000 to 300,000 clones, about 89% seen once.

Sequencing was performed on PBMCs or T cells enriched from blood (not recorded which). The chain carries TRBV29-1 and TRBJ2-7; 8 positions match TRBD1. The sequence was obtained from a man between 35 and 55 years old who had recovered from COVID-19. This CDR3 reads CSVEMGRGPTYEQYF. The CDR3 nucleotides are TGCAGCGTTGAAATGGGCAGGGGGCCTACCTACGAGCAGTACTTC.